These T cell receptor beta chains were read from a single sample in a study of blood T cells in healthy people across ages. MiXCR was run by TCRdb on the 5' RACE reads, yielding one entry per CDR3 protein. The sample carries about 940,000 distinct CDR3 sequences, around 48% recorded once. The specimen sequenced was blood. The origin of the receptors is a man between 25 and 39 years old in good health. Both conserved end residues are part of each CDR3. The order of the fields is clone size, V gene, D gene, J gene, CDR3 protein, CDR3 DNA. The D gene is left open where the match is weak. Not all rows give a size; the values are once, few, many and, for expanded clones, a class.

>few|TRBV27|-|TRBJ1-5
CASSATAQGLDQPQHF
TGTGCCAGCAGTGCCACCGCCCAGGGGTTGGATCAGCCCCAGCATTTT
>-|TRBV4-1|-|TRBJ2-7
CASSYDGAPSYEQYF
TGCGCCAGCAGCTACGATGGGGCACCATCCTACGAGCAGTACTTC
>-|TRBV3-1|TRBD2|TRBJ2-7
CASSPATSPGYEQYF
TGTGCCAGCAGCCCCGCGACTAGCCCTGGCTACGAGCAGTACTTC
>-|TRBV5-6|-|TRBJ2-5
CASDRGTIGETQYF
TGTGCCAGTGATAGGGGGACTATAGGAGAGACCCAGTACTTC
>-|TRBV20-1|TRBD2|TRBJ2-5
CSADPNSGGAVETQYF
TGCAGTGCTGACCCCAATAGCGGGGGGGCCGTGGAGACCCAGTACTTC
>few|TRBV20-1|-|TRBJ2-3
CSAKGGWGRTDTQYF
TGCAGTGCTAAAGGAGGATGGGGACGCACAGATACGCAGTATTTT
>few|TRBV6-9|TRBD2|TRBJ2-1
CASSTTSTAYNEQFF
TGTGCCAGCAGTACGACTAGCACGGCCTACAATGAGCAGTTCTTC
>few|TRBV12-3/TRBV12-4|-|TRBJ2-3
CASSLQGDFTDTQYF
TGTGCCAGCAGTTTACAGGGGGACTTCACAGATACGCAGTATTTT
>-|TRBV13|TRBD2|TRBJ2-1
CASTIPGTRDNEQFF
TGTGCCAGCACCATACCGGGGACTAGAGACAATGAGCAGTTCTTC
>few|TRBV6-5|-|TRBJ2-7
CASSSGLPKHEQYF
TGTGCCAGCAGTTCTGGACTGCCGAAGCACGAGCAGTACTTC
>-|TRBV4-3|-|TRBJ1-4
CASSQDKGRNEKLFF
TGCGCCAGCAGCCAAGATAAGGGGAGGAATGAAAAACTGTTTTTT
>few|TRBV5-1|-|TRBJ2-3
CASSPTTLTTDTQYF
TGCGCCAGCAGCCCAACTACCCTTACCACAGATACGCAGTATTTT
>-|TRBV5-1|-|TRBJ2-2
CASSRDSAGGELFF
TGCGCCAGCAGCCGGGACTCGGCGGGCGGGGAGCTGTTTTTT
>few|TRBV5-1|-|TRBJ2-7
CASSLGGTNEQYF
TGCGCCAGCAGCTTGGGTGGGACAAACGAGCAGTACTTC
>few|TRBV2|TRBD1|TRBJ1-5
CASSGTGPQPQHF
TGTGCCAGCAGCGGGACAGGCCCACAGCCCCAGCATTTT
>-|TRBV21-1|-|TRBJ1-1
CASSKSAGALDTEAFF
TGTGCCAGCAGCAAATCAGCGGGAGCCTTAGACACTGAAGCTTTCTTT
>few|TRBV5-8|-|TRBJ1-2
CASSRKVPGSGGYTF
TGTGCCAGCAGCCGGAAGGTCCCGGGCTCCGGTGGCTACACCTTC
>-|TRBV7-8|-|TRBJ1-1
CASSDVSRRENTEAFF
TGTGCCAGCAGCGACGTTTCTAGAAGGGAAAACACTGAAGCTTTCTTT
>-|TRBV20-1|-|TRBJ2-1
CSAPGQTRSGNEQFF
TGCAGTGCACCAGGCCAGACTAGATCTGGCAATGAGCAGTTCTTC
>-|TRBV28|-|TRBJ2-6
CASTGSSGANVLTF
TGTGCCAGCACGGGAAGCTCTGGGGCCAACGTCCTGACTTTC
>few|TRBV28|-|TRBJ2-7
CASSSPPRPGEQYF
TGTGCCAGCAGTTCCCCCCCCAGGCCAGGCGAGCAGTACTTC
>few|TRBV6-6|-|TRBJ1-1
CASSYGARVTEAFF
TGTGCCAGCAGTTACGGGGCGAGGGTCACTGAAGCTTTCTTT
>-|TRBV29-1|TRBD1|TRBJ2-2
CSVGGQGNPGELFF
TGCAGCGTTGGGGGACAGGGAAACCCCGGGGAGCTGTTTTTT
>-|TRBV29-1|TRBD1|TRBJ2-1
CSNRDRYNEQFF
TGCAGCAACCGGGACAGATACAATGAGCAGTTCTTC
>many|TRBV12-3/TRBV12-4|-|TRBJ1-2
CASSRDSVGYGYTF
TGTGCCAGCAGTCGGGACTCGGTTGGCTATGGCTACACCTTC
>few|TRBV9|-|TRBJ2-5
CASTQGGAQETQYF
TGTGCCAGCACCCAGGGCGGGGCACAAGAGACCCAGTACTTC
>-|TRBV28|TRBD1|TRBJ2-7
CASSSTGTGIDEQYF
TGTGCCAGCAGTTCTACCGGGACAGGGATTGACGAGCAGTACTTC
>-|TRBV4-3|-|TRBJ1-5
CASSQGGADYSNQPQHF
TGCGCCAGCAGCCAAGGAGGGGCAGACTATAGCAATCAGCCCCAGCATTTT
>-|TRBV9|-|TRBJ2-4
CASSRASDIQYF
TGTGCCAGCAGCCGTGCTAGCGACATTCAGTACTTC
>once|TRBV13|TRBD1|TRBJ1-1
CASSLGLGTGNTEAFF
TGTGCCAGCAGCTTAGGCTTAGGGACAGGGAACACTGAAGCTTTCTTT
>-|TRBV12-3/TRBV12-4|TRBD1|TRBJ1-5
CASSLARGRTGGTLSNQPQHF
TGTGCCAGCAGTTTAGCGCGAGGTCGGACAGGGGGCACCCTTAGCAATCAGCCCCAGCATTTT
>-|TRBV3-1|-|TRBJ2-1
CASSLDRSPQFF
TGTGCCAGCAGCCTTGACAGGTCACCGCAGTTCTTC
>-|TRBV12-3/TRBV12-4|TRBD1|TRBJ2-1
CASSLRGQSSYNEQFF
TGTGCCAGCAGTTTAAGGGGGCAGAGCTCCTACAATGAGCAGTTCTTC
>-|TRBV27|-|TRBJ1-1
CASSRTPTAEAFF
TGTGCCAGCAGCAGGACTCCGACCGCTGAAGCTTTCTTT
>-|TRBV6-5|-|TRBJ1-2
CASTDSWGGYDYTF
TGTGCCAGCACCGATTCCTGGGGGGGCTATGACTACACCTTC
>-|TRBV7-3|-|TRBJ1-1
CASSKTVNTEAFF
TGTGCCAGCAGCAAGACAGTAAACACTGAAGCTTTCTTT
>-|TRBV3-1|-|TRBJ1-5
CASIQGPGNQPQHF
TGTGCCAGCATCCAAGGCCCCGGAAATCAGCCCCAGCATTTT
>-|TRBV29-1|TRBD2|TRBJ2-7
CSVGRGASYNEQYF
TGCAGCGTTGGGCGGGGGGCCTCCTACAATGAGCAGTACTTC
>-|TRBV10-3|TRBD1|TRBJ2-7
CAISIGTGPYEQYF
TGTGCCATCAGCATCGGGACAGGACCCTACGAGCAGTACTTC
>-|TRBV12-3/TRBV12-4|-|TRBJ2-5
CATLLDIGETQYF
TGTGCCACCCTACTAGACATCGGAGAGACCCAGTACTTC
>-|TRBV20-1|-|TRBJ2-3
CSARRSGGTDTQYF
TGCAGTGCTAGAAGGTCAGGGGGCACAGATACGCAGTATTTT
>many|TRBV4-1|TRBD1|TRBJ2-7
CASSFDRGTYEQYF
TGCGCCAGCAGCTTTGACAGGGGCACCTACGAGCAGTACTTC
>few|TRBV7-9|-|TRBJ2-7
CASSLVTGRSSYEQYF
TGTGCCAGCAGCTTAGTAACTGGACGGAGCTCCTACGAGCAGTACTTC
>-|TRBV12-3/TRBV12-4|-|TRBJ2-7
CASSPAVGAYEQYF
TGTGCCAGCAGTCCGGCGGTGGGAGCCTACGAGCAGTACTTC
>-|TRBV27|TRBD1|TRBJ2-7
CASTFLGLDRAPYEQYF
TGTGCCAGCACCTTCTTGGGTCTGGACAGGGCCCCCTACGAGCAGTACTTC
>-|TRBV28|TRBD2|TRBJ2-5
CASSLNTGGRAQTQYF
TGTGCCAGCAGCCTAAATACGGGGGGGCGGGCACAGACCCAGTACTTC
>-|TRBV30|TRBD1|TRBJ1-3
CAWTGQGSGNTIYF
TGTGCCTGGACGGGACAGGGATCTGGAAACACCATATATTTT
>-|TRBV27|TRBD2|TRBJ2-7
CASKLAGPSSYEQYF
TGTGCCAGCAAGTTAGCGGGCCCGAGCTCCTACGAGCAGTACTTC
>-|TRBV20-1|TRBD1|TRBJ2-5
CSARPYRGPAETQYF
TGCAGTGCTAGGCCCTACAGGGGGCCCGCGGAGACCCAGTACTTC
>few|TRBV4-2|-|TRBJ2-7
CASSPEAFAYEQYF
TGTGCCAGCAGCCCAGAGGCCTTCGCCTACGAGCAGTACTTC
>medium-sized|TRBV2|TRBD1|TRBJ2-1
CASSRQGSYNEQFF
TGTGCCAGCAGCCGACAGGGATCCTACAATGAGCAGTTCTTC
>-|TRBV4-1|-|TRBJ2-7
CASSQEPGNSYEQYF
TGCGCCAGCAGCCAAGAACCAGGAAACTCCTACGAGCAGTACTTC
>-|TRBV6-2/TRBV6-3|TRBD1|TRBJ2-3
CASSYTDRGGDTQYF
TGTGCCAGCAGTTACACCGACAGGGGCGGAGATACGCAGTATTTT
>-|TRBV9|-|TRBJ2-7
CASSVALGIYEQYF
TGTGCCAGCAGCGTTGCTTTAGGAATCTACGAGCAGTACTTC
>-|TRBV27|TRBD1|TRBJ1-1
CACSPGGFDTEAFF
TGTGCCTGCAGTCCAGGGGGCTTTGACACTGAAGCTTTCTTT